This T cell receptor (beta chain) came from a study of CD8 T cells in acute hepatitis C reinfection (dated by TCRdb to the early 2020s). About the investigation overall: The TCRbeta repertoire of CD8+ T cells specific for the HCV NS3-1073 epitope was profiled during acute infection and after viral clearance. A handful of spontaneous resolvers provided paired acute and follow-up samples.

The meaning of the sample's time point label: naive CD8 control sorted from an acute-time-point sample. Enrolled in the Montreal Hepatitis C Cohort (HEPCO) in Canada, the donors were people who inject drugs, and these donors were followed every 3 months. A positive HCV RNA or antibody test that followed a negative test within the previous 24 weeks was the definition used for acute primary HCV infection. CD3, CD8 and CD45RO antibodies were used for surface staining, and dead cells were excluded with an aqua fixable dye. The cohort additionally had about 6 subjects who developed chronic infection, which was defined as HCV RNA positivity at 24 weeks. Frozen stocks of peripheral blood mononuclear cells were first thawed, after which negative isolation of CD8+ T cells was carried out using the MACS CD8+ T cell Isolation Kit. Cells were sorted on a BD FACSAria II cell sorter. The germline V gene (reference sequence) gives CDR1 as MNHEY and CDR2 as SMNVEV. After removal of 7 bases from V and 6 bases from J, the junction retains 6 bases not matched to a gene. The CDR3, cysteine through phenylalanine, is 14 amino acids long. Only the CDR3 part of the read is kept: 42 bases, read in frame from the first base.

As for this clone: The antigen this receptor binds is unknown. It has no much larger one-base neighbor in the sample; base qualities were not kept.

Genomic DNA was extracted from the FACS-sorted cells, and the TCRbeta chains were sequenced by the commercial immunoSEQ service. In the paper's pipeline: Repertoire data were analyzed with ImmunoSEQ Analyzer software v3.0 and R v3.5.1. Only productive rearrangements were analyzed, because any sequences with stop codons or out-of-frame rearrangements were filtered out. The sequencing provider supplied the Simpson diversity, Shannon entropy, CDR3 length and nucleotide addition metrics. Clonotypes were grouped by frequency as dominant, sub-dominant, low or lowest abundance, and most analyses excluded clonotypes below 0.1%. Any CDR3 amino acid clonotype present in at least two subjects at a cumulative frequency of at least 0.5% was labeled public. Drawn from immuneACCESS, this table holds only the in-frame rearrangements with V and J called that TCRdb kept. Clones are partly lost; checked studies trace under half to an unresolved V gene and leave the rest unexplained. Clone size and the V and J calls come from that table; the DNA yielded D and trimming. Counted in this sample were around 34,000 clones; around nine tenths of them appeared once. The ten most abundant clones make up more than 0.4% of the sample.

Broader findings and caveats from the paper: CDR3 sequences shared with other epitopes were rare, and differing sequencing approaches may have limited exact matching. Roughly twelve public clonotypes were found regardless of outcome, and V04-02/J02-02 was used by one public clonotype. Follow-up repertoires were not available for chronically infected subjects, because NS3-1073 specific cells were too rare to be sorted. The NS3-1073 specific repertoires were highly diverse, and diversity did not differ significantly among acute resolver, follow-up resolver and acute chronic samples. Because bulk sequencing covered only the TCRbeta chain, the alphabeta pairing of the public clonotypes could not be determined. TRBV04 and TRBV06 gene families were preferentially used in all groups, and this usage was not explained by overrepresentation in the naive pool.

Sequenced input: naive CD8+ T cells from PBMCs. The label giving this sample's cell subset or site can be read as: sorted total naive CD45RO-negative CD8+ T cells. The chain is made from TRBV27 and TRBJ2-1, and 10 junction bases match TRBD1. The TCR comes from a man younger than 40 with chronic hepatitis C. Read as DNA, the sequence is TGTGCCAGCACTTTCGGGACAGGGGCCAATGAGCAGTTCTTC. Translated, it reads CASTFGTGANEQFF.